The 2 T cell receptor beta chains below come from one sample, sequenced in a study of T cell responses to AZD1222 COVID-19 vaccine. Libraries were prepared by immunoSEQ multiplex PCR; TCRdb keeps only in-frame clonotypes and omits some of them. The top ten clones hold 1% to 1.5% of a sample with about 150,000 clones, just over 90% of them seen once. The sequenced sample was peripheral blood, obtained 28 days after the second AZD1222 dose. These receptors all stem from an adult who received the AZD1222 COVID-19 vaccine.

The rearrangement uses TRBV19 and TRBJ1-1, with a possible D match to TRBD1 (5 bases). The V gene's germline CDR1 is LNHDA and CDR2 SQIVND (reference sequence). The germline V and J ends were trimmed by 5 bases and 0 bases, with 7 bases remaining between them. This CDR3 has 13 residues. The CDR3: CASSQGMNTEAFF. The DNA for the CDR3 is TGTGCCAGTAGTCAGGGAATGAACACTGAAGCTTTCTTT. Full variable domain (missing parts from reference TRBV19 and TRBJ1-1): DGGITQSPKYLFRKEGQNVTLSCEQNLNHDAMYWYRQDPGQGLRLIYYSQIVNDFQKGDIAEGYSVSREKKESFPLTVTSAQKNPTAFYLCASSQGMNTEAFFGQGTRLTVV.

The rearrangement joins TRBV29-1 to TRBJ1-1; D possibly corresponds to TRBD1 (5 bases). Germline V gene data show CDR1 as SQVTM and CDR2 as ANQGSEA. The CDR3 consists of 13 residues. The V end lost 4 bases, the J end lost 3 bases, and 12 bases lay between the germline ends. The DNA of the CDR3 is TGCAGCGTTGGGTCTTGGGGGGACACTGAAGCTTTCTTT. Amino acid sequence: CSVGSWGDTEAFF. Combining the CDR3 with reference TRBV29-1 and TRBJ1-1 gives the whole variable domain SAVISQKPSRDICQRGTSLTIQCQVDSQVTMMFWYRQQPGQSLTLIATANQGSEATYESGFVIDKFPISRPNLTFSTLTVSNMSPEDSSIYLCSVGSWGDTEAFFGQGTRLTVV.